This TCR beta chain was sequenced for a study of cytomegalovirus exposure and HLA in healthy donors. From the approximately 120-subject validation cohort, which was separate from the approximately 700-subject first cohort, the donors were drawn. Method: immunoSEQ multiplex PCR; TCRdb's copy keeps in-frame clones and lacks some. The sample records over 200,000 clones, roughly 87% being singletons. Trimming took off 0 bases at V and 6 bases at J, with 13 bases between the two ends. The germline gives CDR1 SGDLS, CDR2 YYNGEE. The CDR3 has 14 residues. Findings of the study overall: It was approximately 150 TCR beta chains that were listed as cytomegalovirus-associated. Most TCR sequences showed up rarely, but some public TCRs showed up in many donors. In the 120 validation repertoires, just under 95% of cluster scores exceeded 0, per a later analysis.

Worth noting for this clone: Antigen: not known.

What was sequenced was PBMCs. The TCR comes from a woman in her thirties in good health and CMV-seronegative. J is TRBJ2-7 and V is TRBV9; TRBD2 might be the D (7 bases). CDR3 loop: CASSVAHREGEQYF. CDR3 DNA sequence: TGTGCCAGCAGCGTAGCACACAGGGAGGGCGAGCAGTACTTC.